These 28 T cell receptor beta chains were all obtained from the same sample, sequenced in a study of T-cell memory formation after mild COVID-19. TCRdb reprocessed the 5' RACE reads with MiXCR, giving one entry per CDR3 protein. The data hold over 130,000 distinct CDR3 sequences, with 14% to 15% observed a single time. The material sequenced was PBMCs or a T cell subset sorted from them (not recorded which). The receptors come from an adult woman who had mild COVID-19 (a few samples of this study predate the infection). Cell type and time point are not known.

J is TRBJ2-2 and V is TRBV7-6; no firm D call. The CDR3 consists of 15 residues. The V gene's germline CDR1 is SGHVS and CDR2 FNYEAQ. V was shortened by 5 bases and J by 7 bases, with 17 bases between the two germline ends. CDR3 bases: TGTGCCAGCAGCCTCTATATGGAAGGCGGCGGGGAGCTGTTTTTT. Its translation: CASSLYMEGGGELFF.

The CDR3 nucleotides are TGTGCCAGCAGCTTCCGAGACAGGGAGGAGACCTATGGCTACACCTTC. Its translation: CASSFRDREETYGYTF. The chain has TRBV7-9 and TRBJ1-2; 7 nucleotides match TRBD1. This CDR3 has 16 residues. Germline CDR1 is SEHNR and CDR2 is FQNEAQ (reference sequence). The ends lost 3 bases at V and 4 bases at J; junction bases unmatched: 11.

This clonotype was counted a few times. The chain employs TRBV6-6 and TRBJ1-1, with D unclear. The length of the CDR3 is 16 residues. V lost 4 bases to trimming and J lost 1 base, with 16 bases between them. The germline V gene has CDR1 MNHNY and CDR2 SVGAGI (reference sequence). CDR3 in amino acids: CASSSLLRDGNTEAFF. DNA of the CDR3: TGTGCCAGCAGTTCCCTACTTAGAGACGGGAACACTGAAGCTTTCTTT.

The chain joins TRBV7-2 to TRBJ2-3; 10 nucleotides agree with TRBD1. V was clipped by 4 bases and J by 6 bases; unmatched bases: 7. This CDR3 contains 15 residues. Per the germline V gene, CDR1 is SGHTA and CDR2 is FQGNSA. CDR3 protein: CASSSGTGALDTQYF. The CDR3 DNA reads TGTGCCAGCAGCTCCGGGACAGGGGCTCTGGATACGCAGTATTTT. The full variable domain, completed using reference TRBV7-2 and TRBJ2-3, is GAGVSQSPSNKVTEKGKDVELRCDPISGHTALYWYRQSLGQGLEFLIYFQGNSAPDKSGLPSDRFSAERTGGSVSTLTIQRTQQEDSAVYLCASSSGTGALDTQYFGPGTRLTVL.

This clonotype occurred many times. The genes are TRBV4-1 and TRBJ2-3; D unresolved. Germline CDR1 MGHRA, CDR2 YSYEKL. Trimming shortened V by 4 bases and J by 0 bases, and 11 bases separated the two germline ends. The CDR3 loop spans 15 amino acids. CDR3 nucleotide sequence: TGCGCCAGCAGCCGTCAAGCGTCTAGCACAGATACGCAGTATTTT. Encoded protein: CASSRQASSTDTQYF.

This clonotype was found a few times. V and J are TRBV5-6 and TRBJ2-1; tentatively, D is TRBD1 (5 bases). The germline gives CDR1 SGHDT, CDR2 YYEEEE. V lost 0 bases, J lost 6 bases, and 7 bases lay in between. The CDR3 is 13 amino acids. CDR3 in amino acids: CASSLGQSNEQFF. The DNA of the CDR3 is TGTGCCAGCAGCTTGGGACAGTCCAATGAGCAGTTCTTC.

The chain carries TRBV2 and TRBJ1-2, with TRBD1 matching 10 bases. The CDR3 contains 15 residues. Losses at the gene ends were 8 bases for V and 4 bases for J; bases not matched to a gene: 10. Germline-derived CDR1 and CDR2 are SNHLY and FYNNEI. The CDR3 sequence: CASLGQGQLGYGYTF. DNA of the CDR3: TGTGCCAGCCTGGGACAGGGGCAACTCGGCTATGGCTACACCTTC. The full variable domain, in which reference TRBV2 and TRBJ1-2 provide the parts outside the CDR3, is EPEVTQTPSHQVTQMGQEVILRCVPISNHLYFYWYRQILGQKVEFLVSFYNNEISEKSEIFDDQFSVERPDGSNFTLKIRSTKLEDSAMYFCASLGQGQLGYGYTFGSGTRLTVV.

Details on this clonotype: The junction departs from the called germline gene at one end, perhaps through a read error. The rearrangement uses TRBV20-1 and TRBJ1-6; 7 bases agree with TRBD1. CDR3 size: 17 residues. Per the germline V gene, CDR1 is DFQATT and CDR2 is SNEGSKA (reference sequence). The CDR3 bases are TGCAGTGCTAGAGACGGCCCCGGGACAGAGACTATTTCACCCCTCAACTTT. Protein sequence: CSARDGPGTETISPLNF.

This clonotype was seen at least ten times. The CDR3 nucleotides are TGCAGCGTCATAGCTGGGACCCAGTACTTC. Amino acid sequence: CSVIAGTQYF. The chain couples TRBV29-1 to TRBJ2-5, with unresolved D. V was clipped by 6 bases and J by 7 bases, with 9 bases between them. Germline V gives CDR1 SQVTM, CDR2 ANQGSEA. This CDR3 is 10 amino acids long. Filled out from reference TRBV29-1 and TRBJ2-5, the complete variable domain reads SAVISQKPSRDICQRGTSLTIQCQVDSQVTMMFWYRQQPGQSLTLIATANQGSEATYESGFVIDKFPISRPNLTFSTLTVSNMSPEDSSIYLCSVIAGTQYFGPGTRLLVL.

The chain's CDR3 is CASVTYSGGTSEAFF. The CDR3 nucleotides read TGTGCCAGCGTGACTTATTCAGGGGGCACGTCTGAAGCTTTCTTT. The rearrangement uses TRBV19 and TRBJ1-1; TRBD1 agrees at 8 bases. Trimming removed 9 bases from V and 6 bases from J; junction bases left unmatched: 15. The CDR3 contains 15 residues. Germline CDR1 reads LNHDA; CDR2 reads SQIVND (reference sequence). Complete variable domain (other parts from reference TRBV19 and TRBJ1-1): DGGITQSPKYLFRKEGQNVTLSCEQNLNHDAMYWYRQDPGQGLRLIYYSQIVNDFQKGDIAEGYSVSREKKESFPLTVTSAQKNPTAFYLCASVTYSGGTSEAFFGQGTRLTVV.

This clonotype was observed a handful of times. The chain couples TRBV5-1 to TRBJ2-1; D remains unclear. The CDR3 runs 14 residues. The germline V and J ends were trimmed by 1 base and 5 bases, with 10 bases remaining between them. Germline CDR1 SGHRS, CDR2 YFSETQ. The CDR3 here is CASSLLGTDNEQFF. CDR3 coding DNA: TGCGCCAGCAGCTTGCTTGGAACCGACAATGAGCAGTTCTTC. Combining the CDR3 with reference TRBV5-1 and TRBJ2-1 gives the whole variable domain KAGVTQTPRYLIKTRGQQVTLSCSPISGHRSVSWYQQTPGQGLQFLFEYFSETQRNKGNFPGRFSGRQFSNSRSEMNVSTLELGDSALYLCASSLLGTDNEQFFGPGTRLTVL.

The sample holds a few counts of this clonotype. The chain combines TRBV4-1 with TRBJ1-1, with 7 bases identical to TRBD1. Looked up from germline, CDR1 is MGHRA and CDR2 is YSYEKL. The CDR3 extends over 15 amino acids. The ends lost 3 bases at V and 5 bases at J; junction bases unmatched: 9. The CDR3 region has the DNA TGCGCCAGCAGCCAGGCCCCGACAGGGACTACTGAAGCTTTCTTT. Amino acids: CASSQAPTGTTEAFF.

This clonotype showed up just a few times. This chain links TRBV12-3 or TRBV12-4 with TRBJ2-1, with 9 nucleotides matching TRBD2. Unmatched junction bases numbered 14, after V lost 6 bases and J lost 8 bases. This CDR3 is built from 16 residues. The CDR3 nucleotides read TGTGCCAGCAGGGACCGCGGGAGCGGGAGGATCGATGAGCAGTTCTTC. It translates to CASRDRGSGRIDEQFF.

With respect to this clonotype: The junction departs from the called germline gene at one end, perhaps through a read error. This chain connects TRBV4-1 to TRBJ2-1; D assignment may be TRBD1 or TRBD2 (5 bases each). Germline V gene lookup returns CDR1 MGHRA and CDR2 YSYEKL. The CDR3 runs 13 residues. The CDR3 region is CASSQANRDRLLF. The CDR3 DNA reads TGCGCCAGCAGCCAGGCTAATCGGGACCGTCTGCTCTTC.

In its sample, this clonotype was seen a few times. J is TRBJ2-7 and V is TRBV9, with D possibly matching TRBD1 (5 bases). Germline values: CDR1 SGDLS, CDR2 YYNGEE. Trimming pared 4 bases from V and 5 bases from J, leaving 13 bases between. The CDR3 extends over 13 amino acids. The CDR3 DNA sequence: TGTGCCAGCAGCTCCCGACAGTCCAACGAGCAGTACTTC. Translated: CASSSRQSNEQYF.

V and J are TRBV12-3 or TRBV12-4 and TRBJ2-7; TRBD1 aligns across 9 bases. The J segment lost 2 bases and the V segment lost 2 bases, leaving 7 bases of the junction unmatched. The CDR3 totals 16 residues. The CDR3 nucleotides are TGTGCCAGCAGTTTAACGCCCGGACAGGGGCCCTACGAGCAGTACTTC. Translated: CASSLTPGQGPYEQYF.

This clonotype was observed a few times. V gene TRBV6-5 combines with J gene TRBJ1-2; 8 nucleotides line up with TRBD1. Trimming at V came to 2 bases and at J to 4 bases, leaving 3 bases not matched to a gene. In germline, CDR1 is MNHEY, CDR2 SVGAGI. CDR3 length: 14 residues. The CDR3 reads CASSYGTGTYGYTF. The CDR3 DNA follows: TGTGCCAGCAGTTACGGGACAGGCACCTATGGCTACACCTTC.

The CDR3 sequence: CAISLAGVLHEQYF. CDR3 coding DNA: TGTGCCATCAGTCTAGCGGGAGTCCTCCACGAGCAGTACTTC. The V gene is TRBV10-3, the J gene TRBJ2-7; 10 nucleotides align to TRBD2. Germline lookup yields CDR1 ENHRY and CDR2 SYGVKD. This CDR3 has 14 residues. J gave up 5 bases and V 5 bases, and 6 bases lay outside the gene matches.

This chain connects TRBV20-1 to TRBJ2-1; TRBD2 might be the D (6 bases). This CDR3 region has 16 residues. CDR1 DFQATT and CDR2 SNEGSKA come from the germline V gene (reference sequence). V was pared by 0 bases and J by 3 bases, with 15 bases between. CDR3 amino acids: CSARDFGGGFYNEQFF. CDR3 DNA: TGCAGTGCTAGAGATTTCGGGGGAGGTTTCTACAATGAGCAGTTCTTC.

This clonotype was recorded a few times. V gene TRBV6-2 or TRBV6-3 combines with J gene TRBJ1-3; 7 nucleotides line up with TRBD1. Trimming took 5 bases from V and 0 from J; bases not matched to a gene: 10. Germline assignment: CDR1 MNHEY and CDR2 SVGEGT. This CDR3 spans 17 amino acids. Written as DNA, the CDR3 is TGTGCCAGCAGTGGGCGGCCGGGACAGATCTCTGGAAACACCATATATTTT. This encodes CASSGRPGQISGNTIYF.

The chain joins TRBV7-6 to TRBJ2-7, with D unclear. The CDR3 is 13 residues long. Deletions cut 2 bases from V and 3 bases from J, with 8 bases between. CDR1 SGHVS and CDR2 FNYEAQ come from the germline V gene. Here the CDR3 DNA reads TGTGCCAGCAGCTTAACCTCCTACTACGAGCAGTACTTC. It translates to CASSLTSYYEQYF.

The J gene is TRBJ2-7, the V gene TRBV7-6; 9 nucleotides line up with TRBD2. CDR1 SGHVS and CDR2 FNYEAQ come from the germline V gene. J lost 7 bases, V lost 0 bases, and 4 bases had no gene match. The CDR3 consists of 14 residues. The CDR3 spells CASSLASGGGEQYF. CDR3 bases: TGTGCCAGCAGCTTAGCTAGCGGGGGAGGAGAGCAGTACTTC.

This clonotype was seen at least ten times. This rearrangement joins TRBV7-2 to TRBJ2-2; no clear D. The CDR3 totals 16 residues. With 5 bases removed from V and 2 bases from J, the gap between germline ends came to 15 bases. Per germline, CDR1 SGHTA and CDR2 FQGNSA. CDR3 bases: TGTGCCAGCAGCCCCCCCGCCAGGCTCAACACCGGGGAGCTGTTTTTT. Protein sequence: CASSPPARLNTGELFF.

Only a few counts were recorded for this clonotype. The rearrangement uses TRBV3-1 and TRBJ2-5; D remains ambiguous. The CDR3 has 14 residues. Germline CDR1 is LGHDT and CDR2 is YNNKEL (reference sequence). Trimming removed 1 base from V and 5 bases from J, with 11 bases in between. CDR3 sequence (DNA): TGTGCCAGCAGCCAAGTGACCCCCGAGGAGACCCAGTACTTC. Residues: CASSQVTPEETQYF.

Many counts were recorded for this clonotype. The V call is TRBV4-1, the J call TRBJ2-3; D is ambiguous. V shed 1 base and J shed 2 bases, with 7 bases lying between them. The CDR3 length is 14 residues. Germline V gene data show CDR1 as MGHRA and CDR2 as YSYEKL. The CDR3 protein is CASSQVLATDTQYF. In DNA form, the CDR3 reads TGCGCCAGCAGCCAAGTCTTAGCCACAGATACGCAGTATTTT.

V usage is TRBV12-3 or TRBV12-4 and J usage is TRBJ2-7; 12 bases are shared with TRBD2. The CDR3 is 16 amino acids. V gave up 5 bases and J gave up 0 bases; unmatched junction bases: 5. CDR3 bases: TGTGCCAGCAGTCTCACTAGCGGGAGGAACTCCTACGAGCAGTACTTC. It yields the protein CASSLTSGRNSYEQYF.

Ten or more counts support this clonotype. The gene calls are TRBV5-1 and TRBJ2-5; maybe TRBD2 (5 bases). Trimming took 4 bases from V and 9 from J, leaving 16 bases between them. The CDR3 spans 13 residues. CDR1 and CDR2 (germline): SGHRS, YFSETQ. CDR3 sequence: CASSEGALWAQYF. The CDR3 nucleotides read TGCGCCAGCAGCGAGGGCGCCTTGTGGGCCCAGTACTTC.

This clonotype was counted only a few times. This chain joins TRBV29-1 and TRBJ2-1; D ambiguous. The CDR3 runs to 15 residues. Between the trimmed V and J ends, which lost 1 base and 0 bases, there was a span of 10 bases. Germline CDR1 SQVTM, CDR2 ANQGSEA. CDR3 in amino acids: CSVEGSRSSYNEQFF. CDR3 nucleotides: TGCAGCGTTGAAGGGAGTAGGTCCTCCTACAATGAGCAGTTCTTC.